This TCR beta chain derives from a study of cytomegalovirus exposure and HLA in healthy donors (dated by TCRdb to between 2016 and 2019). Context from the whole study: An earlier analysis of under 600 of the donors reported 276 Gb of sequence data and roughly 100 million unique TCR beta sequences from around 200 million T cells. A handful of DR-DQ haplotypes were handled as single units for association and clustering because linkage in the cohort was strong. An early release that covered 640 HLA-typed donors contained 300 to 350 gigabases of sequencing data and tens of millions of unique TCR sequences. Alongside the repertoire data, information on donor age, sex, ethnicity and CMV serostatus was compiled. Of the approximately 370 genotyped donors, 70% to 90% were placed in the genetic ancestry cluster associated with self-reported Caucasian donors. Across some 400 genotyped donors of the cohort, an average of 235,054 unique TCR beta nucleotide sequences per donor were sequenced, and 15% to 20% of those sequences were non-productive. The study used immunosequencing to profile the T cell repertoires of approximately 690 subjects and linked those repertoires to cytomegalovirus serostatus. The study aimed to test whether signatures of past pathogen exposure could be identified by cataloging public T cell receptors. A later analysis re-examined previously published TCR beta repertoires from over 500 donors and added high-resolution HLA genotyping to investigate patterns of TCR occurrence. A later genetic analysis took genome-wide SNP genotypes for about three fifths of the 666 donors and used that subset as a discovery cohort. The later analysis used no new phenotypic data to find candidate immune exposures, relying instead on TCR beta sequences and their occurrence across donors. An earlier analysis of around 580 of the donors used high-throughput TCR beta sequencing to judge whether each TCR beta V gene segment behaved as functional or pseudogenic. Every discovery cohort repertoire had been produced on one sequencing platform. Typing coverage differed by locus: A, B, C, DRB1 and DQB1 were typed in roughly 629-630 donors, DQA1 in about 500, DPA1 in approximately 610, and DPB1 in just under 490. Along with the approximately 620-subject first cohort, a separate validation cohort of 120 different subjects was used. To predict cytomegalovirus infection status, the study combined high-throughput TCR immunosequencing, statistical association of individual TCRs with disease status, and machine learning. Both class I and class II loci were covered by HLA typing, at four-digit resolution. General findings and caveats noted by the study authors: A further reported finding was that TCR beta sequences accurately predicted the HLA-A and HLA-B alleles for most subjects in the first cohort. Because HLA typing was missing for some donors at each locus, association tests included only the typed subset. In the study, around 150 TCR beta chains were listed as associated with cytomegalovirus. Roughly uniform sequencing depth across donors was assumed in presence/absence analyses, although this assumption may not hold. In a later analysis, the rate of TCR association differed among HLA loci, with DRB1 alleles having the most associated TCRs and HLA-C alleles having the fewest. Over 15 rarely observed V segments, including chromosome 9 orphons, were excluded from the earlier analysis of several hundred of the donors because counts were too low. Several of the top co-occurrence clusters appeared to be linked to parvovirus B19, influenza, CMV and Epstein-Barr virus, according to a later analysis. Because the 87-base-pair reads could not distinguish some IMGT-functional V segments, including TRBV6-2 and TRBV6-3, those segments were excluded. Cytomegalovirus status was reported to be diagnosed by the classifier with high specificity and sensitivity in both the original and validation cohorts. A later genetic analysis reported fewer N-insertions in productive TCRs among donors in an Asian-associated ancestry cluster than the roughly 700-donor mean. The authors suggested that the approach could potentially be generalized to other disease states and immunological phenotypes. According to a later analysis, most CMV-associated TCR beta chains appeared to be HLA-restricted, and the HLA associations seemed to be driven largely by CMV exposure. When HLA alleles, especially DR and DQ, strongly co-occurred, TCR associations were difficult to assign to individual alleles. A later genetic analysis associated a missense DCLRE1C variant with V-gene and J-gene trimming of TCR beta chains, and an independent cohort replicated the association. A later analysis associated 17,000 or so TCR beta sequences with specific HLA alleles at a false discovery rate of 0.05. Across donors, most TCR sequences were observed very rarely, whereas some public TCRs were present in many individuals. A few of the identified cytomegalovirus-associated TCR beta chains were confirmed in vitro to be specific for cytomegalovirus antigens. CMV serostatus was the only immune exposure information available for the cohort. A cluster of highly shared sequence variants was judged likely to be a technical artifact of the sequencing pipeline. In an earlier analysis of 450 to 750 of the donors, most TCR beta V segments appeared in productive rearrangements about 90% or about 30% of the time, broadly matching IMGT annotations. Correlated functional status among segregating V segments might be attributable to linkage disequilibrium, but an unknown experimental factor could not be ruled out. In this cohort, only TCR beta chains were sequenced, and detectable features were limited by the absence of alpha or paired-chain data. A later analysis found that HLA-associated TCR beta chains were more clonally expanded and had lower generation probabilities than equally common non-associated chains.

Library preparation employed the immunoSEQ multiplex PCR assay. For the multiplex PCR, a mixture combining 60 forward primers for TCR Vbeta segments and 13 reverse primers for TCR Jbeta segments was used. The CDR3 region of rearranged TCR beta genes was amplified from genomic DNA with a multiplex PCR assay. The Illumina HiSeq System was used to sequence the amplified TCR beta libraries as 87-base-pair reads. As for the original processing: A later analysis tallied around 82 million unique TCR beta chains across the 666 repertoires, and some 10 million of those chains were shared by two or more donors. To remove PCR and sequencing errors, raw reads were error-corrected and collapsed into unique sequences using a nearest-neighbor algorithm that merged closely related sequences. CDR3 sequences were aligned to IMGT reference sequences to assign V, D and J gene segments. For a sequence to be retained, a match of at least six nucleotides to both a V gene segment and a J gene segment was required. Rearrangements were classified as productive when the CDR3 lacked stop codons and remained in frame with V and J, and all other rearrangements were classified as non-productive. CDR3 was defined according to IMGT convention as the region running from the second conserved V-encoded cysteine to the conserved J-encoded phenylalanine. In an earlier analysis of 550 to 650 of the donors, sequences lacking an unambiguous match to a single V gene segment were excluded. In an earlier analysis of 587 of the donors, V segments were called functional above 56.7% productive rearrangements and were called segregating when the between-donor standard deviation exceeded 5%. To diagnose cytomegalovirus status from the catalog of TCR beta chain sequences, a statistical classification framework was built. A later analysis assigned V and J genes by comparing TCR nucleotide sequences with IMGT/GENE-DB human TR gene sequences. A later analysis assigned CDR3 sequences and most-parsimonious VDJ recombination scenarios with the TCRdist pipeline. In a later analysis, each TCR beta chain was defined by its CDR3 amino acid sequence together with its V-gene family, and reads without a unique V-gene family were excluded. In a later analysis, a few hundred highly shared, low-generation-probability nucleotide sequences were removed to address suspected cross-contamination and a sequencing artifact. A later analysis calculated a clonal expansion index for each public chain from normalized within-repertoire ranks of inferred template counts. A later analysis computed generation probabilities with a VDJ recombination model fitted to out-of-frame rearrangements, and checked the results against IGoR. A later analysis scored TCR-TCR, TCR-HLA and TCR-CMV co-occurrence with hypergeometric tests, applying a repertoire-size bias correction to TCR pairs. In a later analysis, false discovery rates were estimated by permuting HLA or CMV assignments 20 times. In a later analysis, co-occurring TCRs were grouped using DBSCAN, and TCRdist sequence similarity was added for clustering within HLA-allele-positive subsets. Repertoires with fewer than 30,000 or more than 120,000 public chains were left out of co-occurrence clustering, as were five repertoires with anomalous nucleotide sharing. Drawn from immuneACCESS, this table holds only the in-frame rearrangements with V and J called that TCRdb kept. Clones are partly lost; checked studies trace under half to an unresolved V gene and leave the rest unexplained. Clone size and the V and J calls come from that table; the DNA yielded D and trimming. Here the sample has just under 95,000 clones; 84% occur a single time. Jointly, the top ten make up around 5.2% of the sample.

Per the germline V gene, MDHEN is the CDR1 and SYDVKM is the CDR2. V lost 3 bases and J lost 8 bases; the stretch between them is 13 bases long. The CDR3, from cysteine to phenylalanine, totals 13 residues. Only CDR3 DNA is held: 39 bases, read in frame from base 1. In total, just over 650 healthy bone marrow donors made up the cohort. At the time of sampling, every cohort member was nominally healthy, though immune exposures that went unrecorded were likely present. The donor tested CMV seropositive and was one of the 289 seropositive cohort members. Every donor gave a peripheral blood sample, and the peripheral blood mononuclear cells from that sample were used for TCR beta sequencing. Genomic DNA was extracted from the blood cell samples with the Qiagen DNeasy Blood Extraction Kit. On this clone itself: Which antigen it targets is not known. No base quality information exists; no much larger clone differs at one position.

The rearranged segments are TRBV28 and TRBJ2-5; the D gene is possibly TRBD1, with 6 bases matching. This clonotype was obtained from a woman under 30 in good health and CMV-seropositive. Sequenced: PBMCs. The DNA sequence is as follows: TGTGCCAGCAGTTTGAACAGGGCAAATACCCAGTACTTC. The resulting protein is CASSLNRANTQYF.